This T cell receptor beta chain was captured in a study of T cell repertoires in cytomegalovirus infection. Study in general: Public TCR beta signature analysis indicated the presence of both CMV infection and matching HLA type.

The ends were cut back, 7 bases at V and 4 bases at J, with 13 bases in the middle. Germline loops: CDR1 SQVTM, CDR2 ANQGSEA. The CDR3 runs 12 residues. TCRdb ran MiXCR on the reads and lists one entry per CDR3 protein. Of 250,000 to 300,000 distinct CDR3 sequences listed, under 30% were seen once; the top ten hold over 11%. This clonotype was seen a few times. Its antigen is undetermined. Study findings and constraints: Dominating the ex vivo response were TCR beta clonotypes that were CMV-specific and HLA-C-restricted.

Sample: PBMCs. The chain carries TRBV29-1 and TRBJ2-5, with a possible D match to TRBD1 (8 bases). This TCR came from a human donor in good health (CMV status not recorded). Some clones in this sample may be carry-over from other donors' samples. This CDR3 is CSAYRGGETQYF. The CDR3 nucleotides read TGCAGCGCTTACAGGGGGGGAGAGACCCAGTACTTC.